This is a list of T cell receptor beta chains from one sample in a study of blood T cell repertoires in COVID-19. The table came from immunoSEQ multiplex PCR; TCRdb's copy has only in-frame clones and leaves some out. The sample records 68,000 or so clones, 70% to 90% being singletons. Material for sequencing was peripheral blood. Receptor source: a man in his 70s with active or convalescent COVID-19. Both conserved end residues are part of each CDR3. D genes are given only for firm matches. Only part of the rows carry a size: once, few, many, or a class if the clone is expanded.

clone_size	v_call	d_call	j_call	cdr3_nt	cdr3_aa
NA	TRBV29-1	NA	TRBJ2-5	TGCAGCGTTGGGGGTAGCGGAAAGACCCAGTACTTC	CSVGGSGKTQYF
few	TRBV7-2	TRBD2	TRBJ2-7	TGTGCCAGCAGCTTAACTAGCGGGAGGGCCCCGCAAGCGTACTTC	CASSLTSGRAPQAYF
NA	TRBV28	TRBD1	TRBJ1-5	TGTGCCAGCAGTTTAGGACAGGGGCGACAGCCCCAGCATTTT	CASSLGQGRQPQHF
NA	TRBV19	TRBD1	TRBJ1-5	TGTGCCAGTAGTAGGGACAGTATCCCTCAGCCCCAGCATTTT	CASSRDSIPQPQHF
once	TRBV12-3/TRBV12-4	NA	TRBJ2-5	TGTGCCAGCAGCAATAGCGGACAAGAGACCCAGTACTTC	CASSNSGQETQYF
NA	TRBV3-1/TRBV3-2	TRBD1	TRBJ1-4	TGTGCCAGCAGCCAAGATTTTGCGACAGGGGGTGAAAAACTGTTTTTT	CASSQDFATGGEKLFF
NA	TRBV11-3	NA	TRBJ2-3	TGTGCCAGCAGCTTAGGGGCTAGCGGCACAGATACGCAGTATTTT	CASSLGASGTDTQYF
NA	TRBV7-9	NA	TRBJ1-4	TGTGCCAGCAGCTTAGCGGGGGGTGCTAATGAAAAACTGTTTTTT	CASSLAGGANEKLFF
NA	TRBV3-1/TRBV3-2	TRBD2	TRBJ2-4	TGTGCCAGCAGCCAAGAGACTAGCGGCCTACTGTACTTC	CASSQETSGLLYF
NA	TRBV7-3	TRBD1	TRBJ2-3	TGTGCCAGCAGTCCGGGACAGCATGGAGATACGCAGTATTTT	CASSPGQHGDTQYF
NA	TRBV2	NA	TRBJ1-5	TGTGCCAGCAACGATCGGGTTAATCAGCCCCAGCATTTT	CASNDRVNQPQHF
NA	TRBV18	TRBD1	TRBJ2-7	TGTGCCAGCTCACCACTGGGCCCTCGGGCAGGGGGCTACGAGCAGTACTTC	CASSPLGPRAGGYEQYF
NA	TRBV19	TRBD2	TRBJ2-3	TGTGCCACGTATAGCACTAGCGGGACCACAAATACGCAGTATTTT	CATYSTSGTTNTQYF
NA	TRBV5-1	TRBD2	TRBJ2-3	TGCGCCAGCAGCCTAGCGGGAGTCAGCACAGATACGCAGTATTTT	CASSLAGVSTDTQYF
NA	TRBV29-1	NA	TRBJ1-3	TGCAGCGTTGGTCAGACACCGGGAGACACCATATATTTT	CSVGQTPGDTIYF
NA	TRBV14	TRBD1	TRBJ1-1	TGTGCCAGCAGCCAAGATGGGGGGACAGGGATCGTCACTGAAGCTTTCTTT	CASSQDGGTGIVTEAFF
NA	TRBV10-3	TRBD1	TRBJ1-4	TGTGCCATCAGGCGGGACAGGGAGGCGGAAAAACTGTTTTTT	CAIRRDREAEKLFF
NA	TRBV2	TRBD1	TRBJ1-6	TGTGCCAGCTCTTGGGACAGGGGGCGTTCACCCCTCCACTTT	CASSWDRGRSPLHF
NA	TRBV5-1	NA	TRBJ1-1	TGCGCCAGCAGCTTGGATGGGAGGGACACTGAAGCTTTCTTT	CASSLDGRDTEAFF
NA	TRBV7-9	TRBD2	TRBJ2-1	TGTGCCAGCAGCGAAACTAGCGGGAGGGCCTACAATGAGCAGTTCTTC	CASSETSGRAYNEQFF
NA	TRBV4-2	TRBD1	TRBJ1-2	TGTGCCAGCAGCCAAGATAATACAGGTGGGACAGGCTATGGCTACACCTTC	CASSQDNTGGTGYGYTF
few	TRBV7-3	TRBD2	TRBJ2-7	TGTGCCAGCAGCCCTAATGGGCGGGGGTCCCACGAGCAGTACTTC	CASSPNGRGSHEQYF
once	TRBV9	NA	TRBJ1-2	TGTGCCAGCAGCGCCGGGGGGTCCATTAACTATGGCTACACCTTC	CASSAGGSINYGYTF
NA	TRBV5-1	NA	TRBJ1-3	TGCGCCAGCAGCCAAAGTACCCGCGGTTCTGGAAACACCATATATTTT	CASSQSTRGSGNTIYF
NA	TRBV5-1	NA	TRBJ2-3	TGCGCCAGCAGCTTGGAGTGGCGGGGAACAGATACGCAGTATTTT	CASSLEWRGTDTQYF
once	TRBV10-1	TRBD2	TRBJ2-1	TGCGCCAGCAGTGAGTCACGGCCTAGCGGGGGGGCCGGTGAGCAGTTCTTC	CASSESRPSGGAGEQFF
NA	TRBV5-4	NA	TRBJ2-3	TGTGCCAGCAGCCCCCCCGTTGCGGATACGCAGTATTTT	CASSPPVADTQYF
NA	TRBV2	TRBD1	TRBJ1-4	TGTGCCAGCAGTGAAGGACAGGGGGCTAATGAAAAACTGTTTTTT	CASSEGQGANEKLFF
NA	TRBV24-1	NA	TRBJ2-5	TGTGCCACCGAAAAGGGGGGGTTTCAAGAGACCCAGTACTTC	CATEKGGFQETQYF
NA	TRBV4-1	TRBD2	TRBJ2-1	TGCGCCAGCAGCCAAGTAAGGGGCGGGAGAGGTAGTGAGCAGTTCTTC	CASSQVRGGRGSEQFF
medium-sized	TRBV3-1/TRBV3-2	TRBD2	TRBJ2-2	TGTGCCAGCAGCCCACTGGGCACTAGCGGGGGGAGGAGTACCGGGGAGCTGTTTTTT	CASSPLGTSGGRSTGELFF
NA	TRBV28	TRBD2	TRBJ2-5	TGTGCCAGCAGTCAGGGAGGGATTATAGAGACCCAGTACTTC	CASSQGGIIETQYF
few	TRBV19	NA	TRBJ1-5	TGTGCCAGTAGTATCGAAGGCAGGGTTGGACCCCAGCATTTT	CASSIEGRVGPQHF
NA	TRBV5-1	TRBD2	TRBJ2-1	TGCGCCAGCAGCCCTTCTAGCGGGGTCGGCGAGCAGTTCTTC	CASSPSSGVGEQFF
NA	TRBV15	NA	TRBJ1-2	TGTGCCACCAGCAGAGATCCAGGGGATGGCTACACCTTC	CATSRDPGDGYTF
NA	TRBV10-1	NA	TRBJ1-4	TGCGCCAGGGGGCGGGAAAGAAATGAAAAACTGTTTTTT	CARGRERNEKLFF
NA	TRBV3-1/TRBV3-2	NA	TRBJ2-3	TGTGCCAGCAGCCTGCGCGGGGTTACAGATACGCAGTATTTT	CASSLRGVTDTQYF
NA	TRBV19	TRBD1	TRBJ1-2	TGTGCCAGTAGTATCGGACAGGGGCTCGGTGGCTACACCTTC	CASSIGQGLGGYTF
NA	TRBV6-5	TRBD1	TRBJ1-2	TGTGCCAGCAGATTTCGACAGGGAGGAGGCTACACCTTC	CASRFRQGGGYTF
few	TRBV19	NA	TRBJ1-5	TGTGCCAGTAATATAGGGGCTCGTAGCAATCAGCCCCAGCATTTT	CASNIGARSNQPQHF
NA	TRBV9	TRBD1	TRBJ1-4	TGTGCCAGCAGCAAAAGACAGGGTGCGGATGAAAAACTGTTTTTT	CASSKRQGADEKLFF
NA	TRBV19	NA	TRBJ1-6	TGTGCCAGTAGTATTGGCTGGACAGTGGGTTCCGCTTCACCCCTCCACTTT	CASSIGWTVGSASPLHF
NA	TRBV15	NA	TRBJ1-1	TGTGCCACCAGGCAGGCATCGAACACTGAAGCTTTCTTT	CATRQASNTEAFF
NA	TRBV12-5	NA	TRBJ2-7	TGTGCTAGTGGTGCCGCGCAGGGATCGGGCGAGCAGTACTTC	CASGAAQGSGEQYF
NA	TRBV12-3/TRBV12-4	NA	TRBJ2-7	TGTGCCAGCAGGTCTTCCTACGAGCAGTACTTC	CASRSSYEQYF
NA	TRBV19	NA	TRBJ1-6	TGTGCCAGTTCCTGGACCGGAAGGGAGCTTTCACCCCTCCACTTT	CASSWTGRELSPLHF
NA	TRBV18	NA	TRBJ1-3	TGTGCCAGCTCACCACGGGGGGGCTCAGGAAACACCATATATTTT	CASSPRGGSGNTIYF
NA	TRBV30	NA	TRBJ1-2	TGTGCCTGGGGGAACAGGGTAGAATATGGCTACACCTTC	CAWGNRVEYGYTF
NA	TRBV28	TRBD1	TRBJ2-2	TGTGCCAGCAGTCCCCCCTATCCGGGACAGGGGAGCGGGGAGCTGTTTTTT	CASSPPYPGQGSGELFF
NA	TRBV10-3	NA	TRBJ2-3	TGTGCCATCAGTGCGGGTGGATGGGGGGACACAGATACGCAGTATTTT	CAISAGGWGDTDTQYF
NA	TRBV6-2/TRBV6-3	TRBD2	TRBJ2-7	TGTGCCAGCAGTTACCAGACACCGGGACTAGCGGGGATCGAGCAGTACTTC	CASSYQTPGLAGIEQYF
NA	TRBV6-5	TRBD1	TRBJ1-6	TGTGCCAGCACCCGGGACAGGGCGAATTCACCCCTCCACTTT	CASTRDRANSPLHF